This T cell receptor (beta chain) appears in the sequencing data of a study of cytomegalovirus exposure and HLA in healthy donors. Whole-study findings and limits: Testing in vitro showed three CMV-associated chains specific for CMV antigens. A further, later analysis showed that HLA-associated TCR beta chains (compared with equally common others) were more clonally expanded.

Worth noting for this clone: Its matching antigen is unknown.

This CDR3 has 14 residues. Germline loops: CDR1 SGHNT, CDR2 YYREEE (reference sequence). Trimming removed 4 bases at V and 1 base at J, with 11 bases between. The PCR contained 60 Vbeta and 13 Jbeta primers. Assay used: immunoSEQ multiplex PCR; TCRdb lists only in-frame clones, some missing. The sample yields roughly 150,000 clones, 84% seen once. The TCR was taken from a man aged 25 to 40 in good health and CMV-seronegative. The sample comprised PBMCs. The chain employs TRBV5-4 and TRBJ1-2; D gene ambiguous. CDR3 region: CASSNLGDNYGYTF. CDR3 nucleotides: TGTGCCAGCAGCAATTTAGGAGATAACTATGGCTACACCTTC.